The 20 T cell receptor beta chains presented below share a single source sample, sequenced in a study of cytomegalovirus exposure and HLA in healthy donors. Primers for the PCR totalled 60 Vbeta and 13 Jbeta. Generated by immunoSEQ multiplex PCR, the TCRdb table keeps only in-frame clones and is missing some. Altogether 95,000 to 150,000 clones are present, 15% to 19% being singletons, with the ten largest covering about 2%. The specimen was PBMCs. These TCRs come from a woman aged 18-30 years in good health and CMV-seronegative.

This clone was observed a handful of times. This rearrangement joins TRBV19 to TRBJ1-2, with D possibly TRBD1 on 5 matching bases. The CDR3 is 13 amino acids. Germline V lookup: CDR1 LNHDA, CDR2 SQIVND (reference sequence). V gave up 3 bases and J gave up 6 bases, with 11 bases separating them. This chain's CDR3 is CASSMGGRNGYTF. In DNA form, the CDR3 reads TGTGCCAGTAGTATGGGGGGAAGAAATGGCTACACCTTC. The whole variable domain, filled in from reference TRBV19 and TRBJ1-2, reads DGGITQSPKYLFRKEGQNVTLSCEQNLNHDAMYWYRQDPGQGLRLIYYSQIVNDFQKGDIAEGYSVSREKKESFPLTVTSAQKNPTAFYLCASSMGGRNGYTFGSGTRLTVV.

This CDR3 is CASSLVARTGELFF. In DNA form, the CDR3 reads TGTGCCAGCAGTTTAGTGGCCCGAACCGGGGAGCTGTTTTTT. This chain connects TRBV27 to TRBJ2-2; D remains unclear. The length of the CDR3 is 14 residues. Germline-derived CDR1 and CDR2 are MNHEY and SMNVEV (reference sequence). Trimming shortened V by 2 bases and J by 5 bases, and 9 bases separated the two germline ends.

This clone was seen many times. V is TRBV6-5 and J is TRBJ2-7; TRBD2 agrees at 12 bases. CDR1 is MNHEY, CDR2 SVGAGI, per germline. V trimming: 4 bases; J trimming: 2 bases; junction bases outside the gene matches: 6. The CDR3 length is 16 residues. The DNA of the CDR3 is TGTGCCAGCAGTTTGACTAGCGGGAGACCCGCCTACGAGCAGTACTTC. This translates into CASSLTSGRPAYEQYF.

In this sample, this clone turned up a few times. The chain employs TRBV6-1 and TRBJ2-7, with TRBD2 matching over 9 bases. Trimming took 3 bases from V and 6 from J; bases not matched to a gene: 3. The CDR3 covers 13 residues. Germline values: CDR1 MNHNS, CDR2 SASEGT. The CDR3 spells CASSETSGSEQYF. The CDR3 bases are TGTGCCAGCAGTGAGACTAGCGGCAGCGAGCAGTACTTC.

This clone was seen only a few times. The chain has TRBV5-4 and TRBJ2-1, with TRBD2 matching 10 bases. The V gene's germline CDR1 is SGHNT and CDR2 YYREEE (reference sequence). Trimming took 0 bases from V and 1 from J; bases not matched to a gene: 4. This CDR3 is 17 amino acids long. CDR3 sequence (DNA): TGTGCCAGCAGCTTGGCCACTAGCGGGGAGTCCTACAATGAGCAGTTCTTC. Its translation is CASSLATSGESYNEQFF.

This clone was seen more than once but under ten times. The V gene is TRBV28, the J gene TRBJ1-5; possibly TRBD1 for D (6 bases). CDR1 is MDHEN and CDR2 is SYDVKM in the germline V gene. CDR3 length: 15 residues. V was clipped by 4 bases and J by 7 bases, with 17 bases between them. For the CDR3, the DNA is TGTGCCAGCAGTTCACGACAGGTCCTCAGGCAGCCCCAGCATTTT. It is translated as CASSSRQVLRQPQHF.

The chain uses TRBV6-5 and TRBJ2-7, with D possibly being TRBD2 (6 bases). Per the germline V gene, CDR1 is MNHEY and CDR2 is SVGAGI. The CDR3 length is 14 residues. V dropped 7 bases and J dropped 4 bases, with 17 bases sitting between them. The CDR3 loop reads CASNGAGGKYEQYF. Written as DNA, the CDR3 is TGTGCCAGCAATGGGGCTGGGGGGAAATACGAGCAGTACTTC.

This clone came up a few times. The chain recombines TRBV9 with TRBJ2-3, with TRBD2 as a possible D gene (6 bases). V dropped 0 bases and J dropped 1 base, with 9 bases sitting between them. Germline V CDR1 and CDR2: SGDLS, YYNGEE. This CDR3 has 15 residues. This CDR3 reads CASSVVEGRTDTQYF. The CDR3 DNA sequence: TGTGCCAGCAGCGTAGTGGAGGGACGCACAGATACGCAGTATTTT. Using reference TRBV9 and TRBJ2-3 for the parts outside the CDR3, the full variable domain is DSGVTQTPKHLITATGQRVTLRCSPRSGDLSVYWYQQSLDQGLQFLIQYYNGEERAKGNILERFSAQQFPDLHSELNLSSLELGDSALYFCASSVVEGRTDTQYFGPGTRLTVL.

This chain connects TRBV28 to TRBJ1-5; 7 bases match TRBD1. J gave up 3 bases and V 5 bases, and 7 bases lay outside the gene matches. The CDR3 runs to 15 residues. Germline values: CDR1 MDHEN, CDR2 SYDVKM. Here the CDR3 DNA reads TGTGCCAGCAGTATCCCGGGACAGCCCAATCAGCCCCAGCATTTT. It yields the protein CASSIPGQPNQPQHF. The entire variable domain, with the rest obtained from reference TRBV28 and TRBJ1-5, is as follows: DVKVTQSSRYLVKRTGEKVFLECVQDMDHENMFWYRQDPGLGLRLIYFSYDVKMKEKGDIPEGYSVSREKKERFSLILESASTNQTSMYLCASSIPGQPNQPQHFGDGTRLSIL.

The chain couples TRBV19 to TRBJ2-7; D might be TRBD2 (6 bases). The germline V gene encodes CDR1 LNHDA and CDR2 SQIVND (reference sequence). The CDR3 is 14 amino acids. Trimming stripped 10 bases from V and 6 bases from J, with 22 bases between. CDR3 DNA: TGTGCCACTCAACCCCCGGGACTCCGGGGCGAGCAGTACTTC. It yields the protein CATQPPGLRGEQYF.

The sample holds a few counts of this clone. The chain is built from TRBV4-2 and TRBJ2-6; D call uncertain. The germline V gene encodes CDR1 LGHNA and CDR2 YNFKEQ. The CDR3 contains 16 residues. Trimming cost V 0 bases and J 0 bases, with 6 bases left between them. CDR3 sequence (DNA): TGTGCCAGCAGCCAAGACTCCTCCTCTGGGGCCAACGTCCTGACTTTC. Translated, it gives CASSQDSSSGANVLTF.

This clone was seen a handful of times. This chain uses TRBV30 with TRBJ1-2; tentative D call: TRBD1 (6 bases). V dropped 0 bases and J dropped 5 bases, with 16 bases sitting between them. CDR1 and CDR2 (germline): GTSNPN, SVGIG (reference sequence). The CDR3 length is 15 residues. The CDR3 region is CAWSVWQGMPYGYTF. The CDR3 DNA sequence: TGTGCCTGGAGTGTATGGCAGGGGATGCCATATGGCTACACCTTC.

As DNA, the CDR3 is TGTGCCAGCAGCCAAGTCCCGGCGGGAGAATCGTACGAGCAGTACTTC. This translates into CASSQVPAGESYEQYF. The chain links TRBV4-2 to TRBJ2-7; TRBD2 agrees at 7 bases. This CDR3 has 16 amino acids. Losses at the gene ends were 1 base for V and 4 bases for J; bases not matched to a gene: 10. In germline, CDR1 is LGHNA, CDR2 YNFKEQ.

This CDR3 is CASSQSGLSYEQYF. In DNA, the CDR3 is TGCGCCAGCAGCCAGTCAGGGCTATCCTACGAGCAGTACTTC. The gene calls are TRBV4-1 and TRBJ2-7; D possibly corresponds to TRBD1 (5 bases). The CDR3 spans 14 residues. The V gene's germline CDR1 is MGHRA and CDR2 YSYEKL. V gave up 3 bases and J gave up 1 base, with 10 bases separating them.

There are a few counts of this clone. This sequence joins TRBV2 and TRBJ1-1; 7 positions agree with TRBD1. The germline gives CDR1 SNHLY, CDR2 FYNNEI. V lost 4 bases to trimming and J lost 8 bases; unmatched junction nucleotides: 13. This CDR3 has 15 amino acids. This CDR3 is CASSGQTGQIFEAFF. The CDR3, as DNA: TGTGCCAGCAGTGGGCAGACAGGGCAAATCTTCGAAGCTTTCTTT.

This clone was observed a handful of times. This sequence joins TRBV4-3 and TRBJ2-5, with 10 bases identical to TRBD2. CDR3 length: 15 residues. V lost 4 bases and J lost 1; bases outside the gene matches: 3. Germline CDR1 is LGHNA and CDR2 is YSLEER. The CDR3 region has the DNA TGCGCCAGCAGCCTTAGCGGGGGGCCCCAAGAGACCCAGTACTTC. Amino acids: CASSLSGGPQETQYF.

The chain joins TRBV30 to TRBJ2-2; no reliable D call. V lost 6 bases and J 3 bases, leaving 8 bases between the germline ends. There are 12 residues in the CDR3. Germline V lookup: CDR1 GTSNPN, CDR2 SVGIG (reference sequence). The DNA for the CDR3 is TGTGCCTGCCTAAAGTACACCGGGGAGCTGTTTTTT. Protein sequence: CACLKYTGELFF.

V usage is TRBV5-6 and J usage is TRBJ2-3, with TRBD1 identical over 9 bases. V shed 2 bases and J 6 bases; nucleotides not matched to a gene: 4. The CDR3 length is 14 residues. From germline, CDR1 is SGHDT and CDR2 YYEEEE. Written as DNA, the CDR3 is TGTGCCAGCAGCTTCGGGACAGGGATGGATACGCAGTATTTT. Amino acid sequence: CASSFGTGMDTQYF.

This clone was found a few times. The chain combines TRBV14 with TRBJ2-7; D perhaps matches TRBD2 (7 bases). The V end was cut by 3 bases, the J end by 3 bases, with 9 bases between. The CDR3 contains 13 residues. Germline loops: CDR1 SGHDN, CDR2 FVKESK. In DNA, the CDR3 is TGTGCCAGCAGCCACGGGGGGCACTACGAGCAGTACTTC. It translates to CASSHGGHYEQYF.

The chain joins TRBV6-4 to TRBJ2-7; D is possibly TRBD1 (6 bases). Germline CDR1 MRHNA, CDR2 SNTAGT. The CDR3 is 16 amino acids. Trimming shortened V by 0 bases and J by 7 bases, and 19 bases separated the two germline ends. The CDR3 coding sequence is TGTGCCAGCAGTGACTCGAGGGACACCCCTTCTTGGGAGCAGTACTTC. This translates into CASSDSRDTPSWEQYF.